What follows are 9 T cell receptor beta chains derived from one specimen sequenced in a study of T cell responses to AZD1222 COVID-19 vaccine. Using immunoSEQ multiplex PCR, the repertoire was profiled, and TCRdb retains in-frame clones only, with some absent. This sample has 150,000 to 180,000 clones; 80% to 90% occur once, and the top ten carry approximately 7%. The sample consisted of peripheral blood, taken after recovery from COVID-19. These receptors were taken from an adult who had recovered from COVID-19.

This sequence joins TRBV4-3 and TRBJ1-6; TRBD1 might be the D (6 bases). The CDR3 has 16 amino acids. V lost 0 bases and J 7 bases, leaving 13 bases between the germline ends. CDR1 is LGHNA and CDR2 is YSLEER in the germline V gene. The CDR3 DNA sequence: TGCGCCAGCAGCCAAGAGAGAACAGGGAAGAATTCACCCCTCCACTTT. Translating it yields CASSQERTGKNSPLHF.

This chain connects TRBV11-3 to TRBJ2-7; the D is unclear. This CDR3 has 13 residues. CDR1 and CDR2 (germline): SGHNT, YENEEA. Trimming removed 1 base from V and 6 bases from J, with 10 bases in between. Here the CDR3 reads CASSLASSSEQYF. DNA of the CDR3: TGTGCCAGCAGCTTAGCGTCTAGTAGCGAGCAGTACTTC.

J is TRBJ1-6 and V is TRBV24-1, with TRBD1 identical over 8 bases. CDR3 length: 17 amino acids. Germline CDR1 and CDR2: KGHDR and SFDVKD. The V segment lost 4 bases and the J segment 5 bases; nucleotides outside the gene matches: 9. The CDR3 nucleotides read TGTGCCACCAGTGACCCCCCAGACAGGGGAAATAATTCACCCCTCCACTTT. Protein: CATSDPPDRGNNSPLHF.

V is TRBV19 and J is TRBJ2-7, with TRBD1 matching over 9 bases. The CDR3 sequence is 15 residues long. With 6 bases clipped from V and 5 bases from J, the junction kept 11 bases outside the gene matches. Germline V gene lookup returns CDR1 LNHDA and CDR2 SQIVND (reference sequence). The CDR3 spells CASSDGQGQFHEQYF. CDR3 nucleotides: TGTGCCAGTAGCGATGGACAGGGGCAATTCCACGAGCAGTACTTC.

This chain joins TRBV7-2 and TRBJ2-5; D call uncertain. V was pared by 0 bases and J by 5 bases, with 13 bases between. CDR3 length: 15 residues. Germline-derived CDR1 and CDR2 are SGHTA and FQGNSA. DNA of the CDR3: TGTGCCAGCAGCTTAGCCTTGCGTGAGGAGGAGACCCAGTACTTC. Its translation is CASSLALREEETQYF.

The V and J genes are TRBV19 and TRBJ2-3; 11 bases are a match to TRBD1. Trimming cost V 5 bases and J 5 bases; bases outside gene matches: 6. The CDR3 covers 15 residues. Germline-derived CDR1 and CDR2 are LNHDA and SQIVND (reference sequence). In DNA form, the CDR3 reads TGTGCCAGTAGTTCCCCGGACAGGGGGCAAGATACGCAGTATTTT. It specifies CASSSPDRGQDTQYF.

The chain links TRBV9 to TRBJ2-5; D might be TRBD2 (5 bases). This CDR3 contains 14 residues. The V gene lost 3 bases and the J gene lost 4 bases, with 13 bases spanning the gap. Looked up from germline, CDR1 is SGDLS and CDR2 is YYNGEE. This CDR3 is CASSASRGIETQYF. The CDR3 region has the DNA TGTGCCAGCAGCGCCTCCCGAGGGATAGAGACCCAGTACTTC.

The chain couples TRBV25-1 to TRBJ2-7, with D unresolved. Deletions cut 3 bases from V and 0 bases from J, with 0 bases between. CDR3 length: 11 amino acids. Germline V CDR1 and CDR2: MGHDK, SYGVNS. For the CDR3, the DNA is TGTGCCAGCAGTGACTCCTACGAGCAGTACTTC. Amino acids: CASSDSYEQYF.

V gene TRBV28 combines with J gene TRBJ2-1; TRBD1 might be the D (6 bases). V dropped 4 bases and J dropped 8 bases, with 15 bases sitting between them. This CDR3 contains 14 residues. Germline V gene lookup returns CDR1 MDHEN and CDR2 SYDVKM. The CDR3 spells CASSSDVQGYEQFF. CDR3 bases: TGTGCCAGCAGTTCCGACGTACAGGGATATGAGCAGTTCTTC.